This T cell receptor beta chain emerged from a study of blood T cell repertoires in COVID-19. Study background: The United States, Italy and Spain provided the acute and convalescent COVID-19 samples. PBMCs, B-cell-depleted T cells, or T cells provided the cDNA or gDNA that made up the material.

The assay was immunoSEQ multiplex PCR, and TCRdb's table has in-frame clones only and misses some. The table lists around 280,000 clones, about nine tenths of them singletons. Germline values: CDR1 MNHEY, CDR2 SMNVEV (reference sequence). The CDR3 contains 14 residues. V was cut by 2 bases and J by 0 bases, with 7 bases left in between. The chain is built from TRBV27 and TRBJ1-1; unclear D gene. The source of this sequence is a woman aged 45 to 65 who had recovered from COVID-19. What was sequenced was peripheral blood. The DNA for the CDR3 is TGTGCCAGCAGTTTAGTTTCTGTGAACACTGAAGCTTTCTTT. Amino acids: CASSLVSVNTEAFF.